Listed here are 27 T cell receptor beta chains from one sample, sequenced in a study of blood T cell repertoires in COVID-19. The data were produced by immunoSEQ multiplex PCR, yet TCRdb's version contains in-frame clones alone and is incomplete. The data show roughly 200,000 clones, with roughly 90% seen just once and under 2% held by the top ten. The sample was peripheral blood. The receptors originated from a man aged 18 to 29 with active or convalescent COVID-19.

The CDR3: CSVEVGMAGEQYF. DNA of the CDR3: TGCAGCGTTGAAGTTGGGATGGCGGGGGAGCAGTACTTC. The chain has TRBV29-1 and TRBJ2-7; TRBD2 might be the D (6 bases). This CDR3 comprises 13 residues. V lost 1 base, J lost 7 bases, and 14 bases lay in between. Germline V gene lookup returns CDR1 SQVTM and CDR2 ANQGSEA.

This clone was picked up one time. The gene calls are TRBV6-6 and TRBJ1-4; 7 nucleotides agree with TRBD1. Germline V CDR1 and CDR2: MNHNY, SVGAGI (reference sequence). V lost 0 bases and J lost 6; bases outside the gene matches: 4. The CDR3 is made up of 15 amino acids. CDR3 residues: CASSYSGGEYEKLFF. CDR3 nucleotide sequence: TGTGCCAGCAGTTACTCAGGGGGCGAGTATGAAAAACTGTTTTTT.

The chain carries TRBV29-1 and TRBJ2-1, with 13 bases fitting TRBD2. The CDR3 sequence is 16 residues long. V lost 7 bases, J lost 3 bases, and 9 bases stayed unmatched. CDR1 and CDR2 from the germline V gene are SQVTM and ANQGSEA. CDR3 nucleotides: TGCAGCGGAACCGGACTAGCGGGAGCTAGCTACAATGAGCAGTTCTTC. It codes for CSGTGLAGASYNEQFF.

V gene TRBV5-4 combines with J gene TRBJ2-5; 13 nucleotides align to TRBD2. After removal of 4 bases from V and 5 bases from J, the junction contained 11 bases not matched to a gene. Germline values: CDR1 SGHNT, CDR2 YYREEE (reference sequence). The CDR3 totals 17 residues. The CDR3 DNA reads as TGTGCCAGCAGCGCAACCGGGACTAGCGGGATTAGGGAGACCCAGTACTTC. Its protein is CASSATGTSGIRETQYF.

The chain joins TRBV7-9 to TRBJ2-1; a possible D gene is TRBD2 (5 bases). The germline gives CDR1 SEHNR, CDR2 FQNEAQ (reference sequence). This CDR3 region has 15 residues. The germline V and J ends were trimmed by 4 bases and 9 bases, with 19 bases remaining between them. The CDR3 DNA follows: TGTGCCAGCAGCTCCGACCTACTGCGGGCTATTGAGCAGTTCTTC. Translation: CASSSDLLRAIEQFF.

The chain combines TRBV7-9 with TRBJ1-2; 9 bases are shared with TRBD1. This CDR3 has 15 amino acids. The V and J ends lost 5 bases and 3 bases, in that order; junction bases with no gene match: 7. Germline V lookup: CDR1 SEHNR, CDR2 FQNEAQ (reference sequence). The CDR3 reads CASSPGDREYYGYTF. Written as DNA, the CDR3 is TGTGCCAGCAGCCCTGGGGACAGGGAATACTATGGCTACACCTTC.

The V gene is TRBV19, the J gene TRBJ1-4; tentative D call: TRBD1 (5 bases). Trimming cost V 5 bases and J 6 bases, with 10 bases left between them. From germline, CDR1 is LNHDA and CDR2 SQIVND (reference sequence). CDR3 size: 13 residues. As DNA, the CDR3 is TGTGCCAGTAGTGATGGCAGGGATGAAAAACTGTTTTTT. Translation gives CASSDGRDEKLFF.

The chain carries TRBV6-2 or TRBV6-3 and TRBJ1-2, with D possibly being TRBD1 (6 bases). The germline V and J ends were trimmed by 6 bases and 3 bases, with 20 bases remaining between them. Looked up from germline, CDR1 is MNHEY and CDR2 is SVGEGT. The CDR3 contains 16 residues. The CDR3 nucleotides are TGTGCCAGCAGCCCTGTTACAGGGCAGGCGGACTATGGCTACACCTTC. Its protein is CASSPVTGQADYGYTF.

The chain recombines TRBV28 with TRBJ1-6; unclear D gene. The V end was cut by 1 base, the J end by 0 bases, with 7 bases between. The V gene's germline CDR1 is MDHEN and CDR2 SYDVKM. CDR3 length: 16 amino acids. The CDR3 is CASSLSGSSYNSPLHF. CDR3 sequence (DNA): TGTGCCAGCAGTTTATCGGGTAGCTCCTATAATTCACCCCTCCACTTT.

The V and J genes are TRBV15 and TRBJ2-5; TRBD2 is a possible D gene (5 bases). The V gene lost 1 base and the J gene lost 5 bases, with 11 bases spanning the gap. Germline assignment: CDR1 LNHNV and CDR2 YYDKDF (reference sequence). The CDR3 runs 14 residues. The CDR3 loop is CATSRGSATETQYF. CDR3 nucleotides: TGTGCCACCAGCAGAGGTAGCGCCACGGAGACCCAGTACTTC.

The V call is TRBV3-1 (or the pseudogene TRBV3-2), the J call TRBJ1-2, with 8 bases matching TRBD1. CDR1 and CDR2 from the germline V gene are LGHDT and YNNKEL (reference sequence). The length of the CDR3 is 13 residues. V lost 7 bases to trimming and J lost 2 bases; unmatched junction nucleotides: 3. In nucleotides, the CDR3 is TGTGCCAGCACCCAGGGGGCGAACTATGGCTACACCTTC. Translation: CASTQGANYGYTF.

This chain joins TRBV28 and TRBJ1-6; D remains ambiguous. The germline CDR1 and CDR2 sequences are MDHEN and SYDVKM. Trimming took off 9 bases at V and 3 bases at J, with 15 bases between the two ends. The CDR3 extends over 15 amino acids. The CDR3 coding sequence is TGTGCCAGTACAGTCTCTATAGTCTATAATTCACCCCTCCACTTT. It yields the protein CASTVSIVYNSPLHF.

The chain has TRBV27 and TRBJ2-1; 7 positions agree with TRBD2. This CDR3 is 15 amino acids long. V gave up 3 bases and J gave up 4 bases; unmatched junction bases: 6. In germline, CDR1 is MNHEY, CDR2 SMNVEV (reference sequence). The CDR3 sequence is CASSLGLAEYNEQFF. CDR3 DNA: TGTGCCAGCAGTTTGGGCCTAGCGGAATACAATGAGCAGTTCTTC.

The chain links TRBV24-1 to TRBJ2-3; 15 nucleotides agree with TRBD2. The CDR3 totals 17 residues. Germline V gives CDR1 KGHDR, CDR2 SFDVKD. V lost 3 bases and J lost 6; bases outside the gene matches: 6. The chain's CDR3 is CATSDRTSGGAKDTQYF. CDR3 bases: TGTGCCACCAGTGATCGGACTAGCGGGGGGGCCAAGGATACGCAGTATTTT.

The chain links TRBV2 to TRBJ1-1; D might be TRBD1 (5 bases). The CDR3 totals 10 residues. Germline-derived CDR1 and CDR2 are SNHLY and FYNNEI. Deletions cut 8 bases from V and 13 bases from J, with 14 bases between. This CDR3 is CASGGGNVFF. As DNA, the CDR3 is TGTGCCAGCGGCGGGGGTAATGTTTTCTTT.

The chain is built from TRBV19 and TRBJ1-5; D gene uncertain. V shed 3 bases and J shed 3 bases, with 12 bases lying between them. Germline values: CDR1 LNHDA, CDR2 SQIVND (reference sequence). The CDR3 loop spans 15 amino acids. CDR3 region: CASSIGQAPNQPQHF. The CDR3 DNA reads as TGTGCCAGTAGTATTGGGCAGGCACCCAATCAGCCCCAGCATTTT.

The rearrangement joins TRBV19 to TRBJ2-7, with 9 bases lining up with TRBD2. Looked up from germline, CDR1 is LNHDA and CDR2 is SQIVND (reference sequence). This CDR3 is 14 amino acids long. J gave up 0 bases and V 7 bases, and 4 bases lay outside the gene matches. The chain's CDR3 is CASKRGASSYEQYF. The CDR3 bases are TGTGCCAGTAAGCGGGGGGCAAGCTCCTACGAGCAGTACTTC.

This clone was counted once. The chain employs TRBV19 and TRBJ1-4, with D perhaps TRBD1 (6 bases). CDR3 size: 16 residues. Germline CDR1 and CDR2: LNHDA and SQIVND (reference sequence). Trimming left V 6 bases short and J 4 bases short, with 18 bases between. The CDR3 region has the DNA TGTGCCAGTAGCCAATTTGAGACAGGTTATAATGAAAAACTGTTTTTT. Translation gives CASSQFETGYNEKLFF.

The chain employs TRBV30 and TRBJ2-1; 8 nucleotides agree with TRBD2. V trimming: 1 base; J trimming: 0 bases; junction bases outside the gene matches: 2. In germline, CDR1 is GTSNPN, CDR2 SVGIG (reference sequence). This CDR3 is 15 amino acids long. The CDR3 DNA reads TGTGCCTGGAGTGAGCGGGGGAGCTCCTACAATGAGCAGTTCTTC. Residues: CAWSERGSSYNEQFF.

V is TRBV19 and J is TRBJ2-6; a possible D gene is TRBD1 (5 bases). The CDR3 length is 17 residues. The germline V gene has CDR1 LNHDA and CDR2 SQIVND (reference sequence). V shed 3 bases and J shed 1 base, with 13 bases lying between them. The DNA of the CDR3 is TGTGCCAGTAGTATCCCAAAAGCAGGGTCTGGGGCCAACGTCCTGACTTTC. It codes for CASSIPKAGSGANVLTF.

The chain employs TRBV11-2 and TRBJ1-5; D might be TRBD1 (6 bases). Germline lookup yields CDR1 SGHAT and CDR2 FQNNGV. Trimming cost V 3 bases and J 0 bases, with 9 bases left between them. The CDR3 contains 15 residues. The CDR3 spells CASSLATGSNQPQHF. CDR3 bases: TGTGCCAGCAGCTTGGCGACAGGTAGCAATCAGCCCCAGCATTTT.

The chain uses TRBV30 and TRBJ1-5; perhaps TRBD1 as D (5 bases). In germline, CDR1 is GTSNPN, CDR2 SVGIG (reference sequence). The CDR3 covers 15 residues. V lost 2 bases and J lost 6, with 17 bases in between. Written as DNA, the CDR3 is TGTGCCTGGAGTCCTACAGGTTTATTAGGTCAGCCCCAGCATTTT. Protein sequence: CAWSPTGLLGQPQHF.

V gene TRBV30 combines with J gene TRBJ1-2; no definite D call. Germline V gene sequence: CDR1 GTSNPN, CDR2 SVGIG (reference sequence). V lost 4 bases, J lost 8 bases, and 11 bases lay in between. This CDR3 region has 11 residues. The CDR3 loop reads CAWTSRVGYTF. The CDR3 DNA sequence: TGTGCCTGGACGTCGAGGGTCGGCTACACCTTC.

The rearrangement joins TRBV15 to TRBJ2-7, with 9 bases that match TRBD2. The germline V gene encodes CDR1 LNHNV and CDR2 YYDKDF (reference sequence). With 1 base clipped from V and 3 bases from J, the junction kept 7 bases outside the gene matches. The CDR3 length is 16 residues. The CDR3 region has the DNA TGTGCCACCAGCAGAGGTGGCGGGAGGGCCAGCTACGAGCAGTACTTC. It encodes CATSRGGGRASYEQYF.

The chain has TRBV15 and TRBJ1-6; unclear D gene. Germline V gene data show CDR1 as LNHNV and CDR2 as YYDKDF (reference sequence). This CDR3 spans 12 amino acids. Trimming pared 5 bases from V and 9 bases from J, leaving 8 bases between. The CDR3 protein is CATSLSGSPLHF. The CDR3 nucleotides are TGTGCCACCAGCCTTAGTGGTTCACCCCTCCACTTT.

The chain carries TRBV12-3 or TRBV12-4 and TRBJ2-1; D may be TRBD1 (6 bases). The CDR3 has 13 residues. V gave up 5 bases and J gave up 8 bases, with 13 bases separating them. The CDR3 bases are TGTGCCAGCAGTATCGGGACACGCGATGAGCAGTTCTTC. The encoded protein is CASSIGTRDEQFF.

The V gene is TRBV6-1, the J gene TRBJ1-1; D not resolved. CDR1 is MNHNS and CDR2 is SASEGT in the germline V gene. V lost 5 bases to trimming and J lost 1 base, with 11 bases between them. CDR3 size: 14 residues. The CDR3 protein is CASSYRTANTEAFF. CDR3 sequence (DNA): TGTGCCAGCAGTTATCGCACAGCGAACACTGAAGCTTTCTTT.